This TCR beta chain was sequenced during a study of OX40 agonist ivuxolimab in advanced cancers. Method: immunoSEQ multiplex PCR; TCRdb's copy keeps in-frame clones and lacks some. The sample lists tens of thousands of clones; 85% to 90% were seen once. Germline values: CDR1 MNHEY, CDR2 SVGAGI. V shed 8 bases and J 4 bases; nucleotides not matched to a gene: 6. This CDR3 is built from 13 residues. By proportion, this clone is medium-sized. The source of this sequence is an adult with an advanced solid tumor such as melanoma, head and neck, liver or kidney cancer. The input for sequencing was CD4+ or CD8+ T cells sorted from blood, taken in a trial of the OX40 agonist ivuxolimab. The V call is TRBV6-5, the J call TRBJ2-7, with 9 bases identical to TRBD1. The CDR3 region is CASSQGAVYEQYF. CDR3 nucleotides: TGTGCCAGCTCACAGGGGGCGGTTTACGAGCAGTACTTC.